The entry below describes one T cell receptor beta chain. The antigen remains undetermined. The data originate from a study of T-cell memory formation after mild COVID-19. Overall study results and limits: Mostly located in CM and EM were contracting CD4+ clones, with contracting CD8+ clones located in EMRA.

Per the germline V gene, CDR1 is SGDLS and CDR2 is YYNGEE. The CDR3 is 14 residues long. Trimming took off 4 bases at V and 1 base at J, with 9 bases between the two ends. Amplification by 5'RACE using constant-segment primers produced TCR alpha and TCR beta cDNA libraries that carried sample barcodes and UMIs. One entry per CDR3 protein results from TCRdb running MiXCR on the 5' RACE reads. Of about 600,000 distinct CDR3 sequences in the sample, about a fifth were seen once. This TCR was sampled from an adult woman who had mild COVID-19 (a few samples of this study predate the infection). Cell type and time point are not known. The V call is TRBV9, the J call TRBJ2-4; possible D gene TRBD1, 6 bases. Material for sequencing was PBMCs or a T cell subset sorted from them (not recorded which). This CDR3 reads CASSPGDAKNIQYF. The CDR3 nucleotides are TGTGCCAGCAGCCCAGGGGATGCCAAAAACATTCAGTACTTC. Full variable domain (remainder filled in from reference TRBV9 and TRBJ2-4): DSGVTQTPKHLITATGQRVTLRCSPRSGDLSVYWYQQSLDQGLQFLIQYYNGEERAKGNILERFSAQQFPDLHSELNLSSLELGDSALYFCASSPGDAKNIQYFGAGTRLSVL.